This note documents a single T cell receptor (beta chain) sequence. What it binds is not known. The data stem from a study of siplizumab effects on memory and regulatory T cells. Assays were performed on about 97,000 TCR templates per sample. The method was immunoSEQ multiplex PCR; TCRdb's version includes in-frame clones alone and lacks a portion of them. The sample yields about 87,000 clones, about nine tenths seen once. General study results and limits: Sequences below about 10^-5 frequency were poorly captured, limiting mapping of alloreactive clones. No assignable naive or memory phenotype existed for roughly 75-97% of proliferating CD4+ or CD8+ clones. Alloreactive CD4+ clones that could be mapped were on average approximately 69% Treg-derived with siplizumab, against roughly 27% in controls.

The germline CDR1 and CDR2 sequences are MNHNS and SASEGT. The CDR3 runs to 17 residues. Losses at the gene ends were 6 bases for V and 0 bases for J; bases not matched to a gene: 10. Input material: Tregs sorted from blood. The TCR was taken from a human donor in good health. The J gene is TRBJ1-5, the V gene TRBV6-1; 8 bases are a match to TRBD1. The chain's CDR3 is CASSERPGQASNQPQHF. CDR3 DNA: TGTGCCAGCAGCGAACGACCGGGACAGGCTAGCAATCAGCCCCAGCATTTT.